This T cell receptor (beta chain) was recorded in a study of shared clonotypes between healthy human individuals. Study background: There were three CD4 naive, three CD4 memory, two CD8 naive and one CD8 memory plates per donor. Findings of the study overall: Naive subsets typically showed greater estimated richness than memory subsets. Naive CD4 clonotypes overlapped across a few donors at around 5%.

Donors, without exception, were Caucasian adults residing in Nashville, Tennessee. Using immunoSEQ multiplex PCR, the repertoire was profiled, and TCRdb retains in-frame clones only, with some absent. The sample has some 2,100,000 clones; about 94% are singletons. Worth noting for this clone: What it recognizes is unknown.

CDR1 is SGHDN and CDR2 is FVKESK in the germline V gene. The CDR3 totals 15 residues. V was shortened by 1 base and J by 2 bases, with 12 bases between the two germline ends. This clonotype was sampled from a man aged 18-30 years in good health. Sequenced material: naive CD4+ T cells sorted from blood. Subset meaning: CD45RA+ positively selected. The chain carries TRBV14 and TRBJ2-7; the D gene is possibly TRBD1 (6 bases). CDR3 residues: CASSQVVGGAYEQYF. DNA for the CDR3: TGTGCCAGCAGCCAAGTAGTAGGGGGTGCCTACGAGCAGTACTTC.